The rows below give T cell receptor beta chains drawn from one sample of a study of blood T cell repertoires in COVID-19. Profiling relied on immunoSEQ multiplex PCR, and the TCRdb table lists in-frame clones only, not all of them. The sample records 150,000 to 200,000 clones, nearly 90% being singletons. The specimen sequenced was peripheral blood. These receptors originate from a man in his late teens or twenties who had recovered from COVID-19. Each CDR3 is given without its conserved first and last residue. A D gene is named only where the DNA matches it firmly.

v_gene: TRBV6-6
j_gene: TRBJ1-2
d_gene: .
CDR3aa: ASSYTTDTANYGYT

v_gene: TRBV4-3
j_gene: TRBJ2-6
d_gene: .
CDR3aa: ASSQEISGGTHLGGANVLT

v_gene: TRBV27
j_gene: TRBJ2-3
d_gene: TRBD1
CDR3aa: ASSSPGGQDTQY

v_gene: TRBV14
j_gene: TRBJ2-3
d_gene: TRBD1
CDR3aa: ASSQENRGRTDTQY

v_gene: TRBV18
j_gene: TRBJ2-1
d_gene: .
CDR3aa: ASSINFSGDEQF

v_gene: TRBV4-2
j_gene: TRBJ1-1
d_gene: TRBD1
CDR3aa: ASSLGTGNTEAF

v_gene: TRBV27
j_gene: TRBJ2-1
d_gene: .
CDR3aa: ASSLSSPQYNEQF

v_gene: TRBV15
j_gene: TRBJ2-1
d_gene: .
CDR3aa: ATSLRTVNNEQF

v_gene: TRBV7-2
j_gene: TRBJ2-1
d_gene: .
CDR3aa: ASSSIGSSGNEQF

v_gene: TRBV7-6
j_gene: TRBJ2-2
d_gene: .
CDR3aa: ASSLNSGGSTTGELF

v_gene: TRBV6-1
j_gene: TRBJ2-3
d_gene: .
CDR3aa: ASSEGWRRGNTDTQY

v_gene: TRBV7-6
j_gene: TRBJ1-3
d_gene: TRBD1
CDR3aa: ASSSGTGGQGNTIY

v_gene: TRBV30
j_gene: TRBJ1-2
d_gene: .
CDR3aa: TWSGQLRYGYT

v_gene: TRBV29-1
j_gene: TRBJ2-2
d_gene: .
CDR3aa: SVLGGNTGELF

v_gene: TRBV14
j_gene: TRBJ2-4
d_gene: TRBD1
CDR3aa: ASSPTGVKNIQY

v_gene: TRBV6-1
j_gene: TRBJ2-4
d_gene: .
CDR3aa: ASSEMRALAKNIQY

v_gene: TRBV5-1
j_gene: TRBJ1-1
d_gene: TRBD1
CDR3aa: ASSLAQGGNTEAF

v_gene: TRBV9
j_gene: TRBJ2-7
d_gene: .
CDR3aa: ASSVDLGPLEQY

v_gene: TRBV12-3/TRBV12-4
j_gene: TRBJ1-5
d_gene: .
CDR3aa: AGSRGSNQPQH

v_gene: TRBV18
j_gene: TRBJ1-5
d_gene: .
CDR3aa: ASSPSPGNQPQH

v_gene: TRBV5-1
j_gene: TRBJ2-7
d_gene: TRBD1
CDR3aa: ASSPGTAITYEQY

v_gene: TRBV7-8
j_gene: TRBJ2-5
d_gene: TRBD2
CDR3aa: ASSQGGRPQETQY